Each of the 28 T cell receptor beta chains below was sequenced from the same sample in a study of blood T cell repertoires in COVID-19. Assay: immunoSEQ multiplex PCR; the TCRdb copy retains only in-frame clones and omits some. The sample lists 30,000 or so clones; 90% were seen once. The source material was peripheral blood. The source of these receptors is a man between 65 and 85 years old with active or convalescent COVID-19.

This chain uses TRBV7-9 with TRBJ1-1, with a weak D call TRBD1 (6 bases). Trimming removed 8 bases at V and 2 bases at J, with 15 bases between. The CDR3 sequence is 14 residues long. Germline V gene data show CDR1 as SEHNR and CDR2 as FQNEAQ (reference sequence). CDR3 DNA sequence: TGTGCCAGCTCGACGGGGACATCTAACACTGAAGCTTTCTTT. This gives the protein CASSTGTSNTEAFF.

This chain links TRBV6-5 with TRBJ1-2; possible D gene TRBD1, 6 bases. Germline V lookup: CDR1 MNHEY, CDR2 SVGAGI. This CDR3 is built from 13 residues. Trimming pared 6 bases from V and 8 bases from J, leaving 16 bases between. The CDR3 DNA reads as TGTGCCAGCAGGTCGACAGGTTCTATCGGCTACACCTTC. Translated: CASRSTGSIGYTF.

CDR3 region: CASSEYMGGNTIYF. CDR3 nucleotides: TGTGCCAGCAGTGAATATATGGGCGGGAACACCATATATTTT. V usage is TRBV25-1 and J usage is TRBJ1-3, with D uncertain. The germline CDR1 and CDR2 sequences are MGHDK and SYGVNS. Trimming cost V 0 bases and J 7 bases, with 10 bases left between them. The CDR3 extends over 14 amino acids.

The chain is built from TRBV7-2 and TRBJ1-3; 8 bases match TRBD1. The V gene's germline CDR1 is SGHTA and CDR2 FQGNSA. The CDR3 extends over 15 amino acids. Losses at the gene ends were 5 bases for V and 8 bases for J; bases not matched to a gene: 11. The CDR3 sequence is CASSTHGQGGDTIYF. CDR3 in DNA: TGTGCCAGCAGCACCCACGGACAGGGAGGGGACACCATATATTTT.

The V gene is TRBV20-1, the J gene TRBJ2-1; no firm D call. Germline V gives CDR1 DFQATT, CDR2 SNEGSKA (reference sequence). CDR3 size: 10 residues. Trimming took 6 bases from V and 9 from J, leaving 9 bases between them. This CDR3 is CSATMAEQFF. The CDR3 DNA is TGCAGTGCCACTATGGCTGAGCAGTTCTTC.

This chain links TRBV14 with TRBJ1-1, with 7 nucleotides matching TRBD1. Germline V gene sequence: CDR1 SGHDN, CDR2 FVKESK. The V segment lost 0 bases and the J segment 6 bases; nucleotides outside the gene matches: 4. The CDR3 runs to 14 residues. This CDR3 reads CASSQEGGYSEAFF. The CDR3 DNA reads as TGTGCCAGCAGCCAAGAAGGGGGCTATTCTGAAGCTTTCTTT.

The rearrangement joins TRBV9 to TRBJ1-6, with D perhaps matching TRBD1 (6 bases). CDR1 and CDR2 from the germline V gene are SGDLS and YYNGEE. V was shortened by 3 bases and J by 10 bases, with 14 bases between the two germline ends. The CDR3 runs to 14 residues. CDR3 nucleotide sequence: TGTGCCAGCAGCGGACAGGTGGGGAGATCACCCCTCCACTTT. Translated, it gives CASSGQVGRSPLHF.

The rearrangement joins TRBV27 to TRBJ2-7, with TRBD1 as a possible D gene (6 bases). CDR1 and CDR2 from the germline V gene are MNHEY and SMNVEV (reference sequence). This CDR3 comprises 12 residues. Trimming removed 5 bases from V and 4 bases from J, with 9 bases in between. In nucleotides, the CDR3 is TGTGCCAGCAGTAACCAGGGGTACGAGCAGTACTTC. Translation gives CASSNQGYEQYF.

V gene TRBV7-2 combines with J gene TRBJ2-3, with D perhaps matching TRBD2 (7 bases). Per the germline V gene, CDR1 is SGHTA and CDR2 is FQGNSA. The CDR3 runs 17 residues. The ends were cut back, 0 bases at V and 3 bases at J, with 16 bases in the middle. CDR3 coding DNA: TGTGCCAGCAGCTTAGCGAGTAGGCGGGGGCTAACAGATACGCAGTATTTT. Amino acids: CASSLASRRGLTDTQYF.

This clone occurred once. This sequence joins TRBV5-6 and TRBJ2-2; 10 bases agree with TRBD1. V lost 4 bases, J lost 1 base, and 4 bases stayed unmatched. Germline lookup yields CDR1 SGHDT and CDR2 YYEEEE. The CDR3 is 16 amino acids. The CDR3 is CASSPRDRGNTGELFF. As DNA, the CDR3 is TGTGCCAGCAGCCCCCGGGACAGGGGGAACACCGGGGAGCTGTTTTTT.

In this sample, this clone turned up once. The rearrangement uses TRBV10-2 and TRBJ1-5; unclear D gene. Germline assignment: CDR1 WSHSY and CDR2 SAAADI. This CDR3 has 13 amino acids. The ends were cut back, 4 bases at V and 0 bases at J, with 4 bases in the middle. The DNA of the CDR3 is TGCGCCAGCAGTGTTAATAGCAATCAGCCCCAGCATTTT. Its translation: CASSVNSNQPQHF.

V and J are TRBV6-5 and TRBJ1-2; 9 bases line up with TRBD1. The CDR3 extends over 14 amino acids. The V gene's germline CDR1 is MNHEY and CDR2 SVGAGI. V was pared by 7 bases and J by 2 bases, with 5 bases of the junction left unmatched. This CDR3 is CASTRQGGNYGYTF. The CDR3, as DNA: TGTGCCAGCACCCGACAGGGGGGGAACTATGGCTACACCTTC.

The sample holds one count of this clone. The chain links TRBV2 to TRBJ1-2, with 7 positions matching TRBD1. Germline V gene lookup returns CDR1 SNHLY and CDR2 FYNNEI. Trimming took 6 bases from V and 2 from J; bases not matched to a gene: 9. The CDR3 length is 15 residues. DNA of the CDR3: TGTGCCAGCAGGGCCATGGGACAGATGAACTATGGCTACACCTTC. Translation gives CASRAMGQMNYGYTF. Complete variable domain (other parts from reference TRBV2 and TRBJ1-2): EPEVTQTPSHQVTQMGQEVILRCVPISNHLYFYWYRQILGQKVEFLVSFYNNEISEKSEIFDDQFSVERPDGSNFTLKIRSTKLEDSAMYFCASRAMGQMNYGYTFGSGTRLTVV.

The rearrangement uses TRBV6-4 and TRBJ1-2; weak D call: TRBD1 (5 bases). The CDR3 extends over 15 amino acids. Per germline, CDR1 MRHNA and CDR2 SNTAGT. V was shortened by 5 bases and J by 2 bases, with 15 bases between the two germline ends. CDR3 bases: TGTGCCAGCAGTTTTAGCTCAGGGATAAACTATGGCTACACCTTC. Its translation: CASSFSSGINYGYTF.

This sequence joins TRBV5-6 and TRBJ2-3, with a weak D call TRBD1 (6 bases). CDR1 and CDR2 from the germline V gene are SGHDT and YYEEEE. V gave up 0 bases and J gave up 4 bases, with 15 bases separating them. CDR3 length: 16 residues. CDR3 protein: CASSLALLQGADTQYF. The CDR3 DNA reads as TGTGCCAGCAGCTTGGCCTTGCTACAGGGTGCAGATACGCAGTATTTT.

The chain couples TRBV5-6 to TRBJ1-2; D is unclear. CDR3 length equals 11 residues. Deletions cut 3 bases from V and 5 bases from J, with 5 bases between. Germline values: CDR1 SGHDT, CDR2 YYEEEE. The CDR3: CASSSTYGYTF. For the CDR3, the DNA is TGTGCCAGCAGCTCGACATATGGCTACACCTTC.

This chain links TRBV4-3 with TRBJ1-2; 10 positions match TRBD1. Germline V gives CDR1 LGHNA, CDR2 YSLEER. The CDR3 contains 15 residues. Losses at the gene ends were 4 bases for V and 5 bases for J; bases not matched to a gene: 7. The CDR3 DNA sequence: TGCGCCAGCAGCCCGTGGACAGGGGGAGAGTATGGCTACACCTTC. It encodes CASSPWTGGEYGYTF.

This sequence joins TRBV5-1 and TRBJ2-7; TRBD2 agrees at 13 bases. CDR1 and CDR2 from the germline V gene are SGHRS and YFSETQ. The CDR3 has 17 residues. J was trimmed by 9 bases and V by 0 bases; bases with no gene match: 12. The CDR3 region is CASSLGQARLAGGRQYF. CDR3 nucleotide sequence: TGCGCCAGCAGCTTGGGGCAGGCACGACTAGCGGGAGGACGGCAGTACTTC.

This chain uses TRBV5-1 with TRBJ2-3, with TRBD1 identical over 11 bases. Germline V gene sequence: CDR1 SGHRS, CDR2 YFSETQ. V shed 3 bases and J 5 bases; nucleotides not matched to a gene: 2. The CDR3 runs 14 residues. This CDR3 reads CASSWTGGEDTQYF. The DNA for the CDR3 is TGCGCCAGCAGCTGGACAGGGGGCGAAGATACGCAGTATTTT.

Only one count was recorded for this clone. The chain uses TRBV7-9 and TRBJ1-1; D uncertain. V was trimmed by 5 bases and J by 0 bases, leaving 7 bases between them. This CDR3 is built from 13 residues. Germline lookup yields CDR1 SEHNR and CDR2 FQNEAQ (reference sequence). CDR3 protein: CASSLYMNTEAFF. In DNA form, the CDR3 reads TGTGCCAGCAGCCTGTACATGAACACTGAAGCTTTCTTT.

The gene calls are TRBV6-5 and TRBJ1-5; D gene ambiguous. The ends were cut back, 6 bases at V and 5 bases at J, with 11 bases in the middle. Germline V gene lookup returns CDR1 MNHEY and CDR2 SVGAGI. The CDR3 runs to 13 residues. The CDR3 coding sequence is TGTGCCAGCAGCCGGGGTTACGATCAGCCCCAGCATTTT. Translation: CASSRGYDQPQHF.

The rearrangement joins TRBV27 to TRBJ2-7, with 10 bases lining up with TRBD1. CDR3 size: 15 residues. The V gene's germline CDR1 is MNHEY and CDR2 SMNVEV (reference sequence). The junction had 9 bases not matched to a gene; V was cut back by 5 bases and J by 5 bases. The CDR3 bases are TGTGCCAGCAGTGGACAGGGGGGTAATGTCGACGAGCAGTACTTC. Amino acid sequence: CASSGQGGNVDEQYF.

The rearrangement joins TRBV30 to TRBJ1-6; D gene unclear. Germline assignment: CDR1 GTSNPN and CDR2 SVGIG (reference sequence). Trimming stripped 3 bases from V and 6 bases from J, with 9 bases between. This CDR3 region has 13 residues. The CDR3 here is CAWRRTVNSPLHF. The CDR3 DNA reads as TGTGCCTGGAGAAGGACTGTTAATTCACCCCTCCACTTT. The variable domain in full, with the rest retrieved from reference TRBV30 and TRBJ1-6, is SQTIHQWPATLVQPVGSPLSLECTVEGTSNPNLYWYRQAAGRGLQLLFYSVGIGQISSEVPQNLSASRPQDRQFILSSKKLLLSDSGFYLCAWRRTVNSPLHFGNGTRLTVT.

This clone was recorded once. The gene calls are TRBV24-1 and TRBJ1-1; 7 bases agree with TRBD1. There are 15 residues in the CDR3. CDR1 and CDR2 (germline): KGHDR, SFDVKD. J was trimmed by 3 bases and V by 2 bases; bases with no gene match: 5. This chain's CDR3 is CATSDSRQGYTEAFF. DNA of the CDR3: TGTGCCACCAGTGATTCGAGACAGGGATACACTGAAGCTTTCTTT.

The V and J genes are TRBV18 and TRBJ1-1; TRBD1 aligns across 8 bases. The CDR3 contains 15 residues. CDR1 and CDR2 (germline): KGHSH, LQKENI. The V and J ends lost 2 bases and 2 bases, in that order; junction bases with no gene match: 4. The CDR3: CASSPFTGGNTEAFF. Written as DNA, the CDR3 is TGTGCCAGCTCACCATTTACAGGGGGAAACACTGAAGCTTTCTTT.

The genes are TRBV27 and TRBJ1-1; TRBD1 matches 7 bases. V was pared by 5 bases and J by 10 bases, with 10 bases of the junction left unmatched. The CDR3 is 13 residues long. CDR1 MNHEY and CDR2 SMNVEV come from the germline V gene (reference sequence). The CDR3 sequence: CASSLYRGVGAFF. CDR3 in DNA: TGTGCCAGCAGTCTTTACAGGGGAGTTGGAGCTTTCTTT.

The chain is built from TRBV5-1 and TRBJ1-1; 9 positions agree with TRBD1. This CDR3 spans 15 amino acids. Per the germline V gene, CDR1 is SGHRS and CDR2 is YFSETQ. V shed 0 bases, J shed 5 bases, and the junction held 5 bases outside the gene matches. The CDR3 coding sequence is TGCGCCAGCAGCTTGGGGGGACAGGGAAGGACTGAAGCTTTCTTT. Translating gives CASSLGGQGRTEAFF.

CDR3 region: CASSRQGGTEAFF. The CDR3 DNA follows: TGTGCCAGCAGTCGACAAGGGGGCACTGAAGCTTTCTTT. The chain links TRBV6-5 to TRBJ1-1; a possible D gene is TRBD1 (6 bases). This CDR3 comprises 13 residues. V was shortened by 5 bases and J by 4 bases, with 11 bases between the two germline ends. Germline V gene sequence: CDR1 MNHEY, CDR2 SVGAGI.